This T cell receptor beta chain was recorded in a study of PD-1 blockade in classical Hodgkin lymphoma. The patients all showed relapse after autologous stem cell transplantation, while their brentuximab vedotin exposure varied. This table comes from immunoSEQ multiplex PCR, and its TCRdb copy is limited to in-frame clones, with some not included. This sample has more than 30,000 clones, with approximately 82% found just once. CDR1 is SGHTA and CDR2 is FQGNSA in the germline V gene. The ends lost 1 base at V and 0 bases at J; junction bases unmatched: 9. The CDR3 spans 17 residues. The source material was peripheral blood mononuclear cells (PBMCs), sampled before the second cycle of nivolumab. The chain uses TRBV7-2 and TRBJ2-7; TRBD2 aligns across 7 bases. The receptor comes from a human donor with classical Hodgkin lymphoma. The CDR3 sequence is CASSLGAAGDSSYEQYF. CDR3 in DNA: TGTGCCAGCAGCTTAGGGGCGGCGGGGGATAGCTCCTACGAGCAGTACTTC. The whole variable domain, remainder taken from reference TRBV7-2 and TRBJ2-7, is GAGVSQSPSNKVTEKGKDVELRCDPISGHTALYWYRQSLGQGLEFLIYFQGNSAPDKSGLPSDRFSAERTGGSVSTLTIQRTQQEDSAVYLCASSLGAAGDSSYEQYFGPGTRLTVT.